This paragraph covers one T cell receptor (beta chain) sequence. The antigen is unknown. The sample is drawn from a study of cytomegalovirus exposure and HLA in healthy donors. General observations from the study: Most of the TCR beta V segments (in an earlier analysis) were productive either about 87% or about 30% of the time. Owing to their indistinguishability, certain V segments, notably TRBV6-2 and TRBV6-3, were excluded. Sequencing likely produced, as an artifact, a cluster of highly shared sequence variants.

The PCR used 60 Vbeta and 13 Jbeta primers. TCRdb keeps only in-frame clones here, not all; method: immunoSEQ multiplex PCR. In the table there are 100,000 to 120,000 clones, approximately 83% of which are singletons. V lost 3 bases and J 5 bases, leaving 11 bases between the germline ends. Germline V gene lookup returns CDR1 GTSNPN and CDR2 SVGIG (reference sequence). This CDR3 comprises 14 residues. This receptor was obtained from a man aged 40-49 years in good health and CMV-seronegative. The chain combines TRBV30 with TRBJ1-6; TRBD1 is a possible D gene (6 bases). Material for sequencing was PBMCs. DNA for the CDR3: TGTGCCTGGAGCCGGGACAACGATAATTCACCCCTCCACTTT. Its translation: CAWSRDNDNSPLHF.